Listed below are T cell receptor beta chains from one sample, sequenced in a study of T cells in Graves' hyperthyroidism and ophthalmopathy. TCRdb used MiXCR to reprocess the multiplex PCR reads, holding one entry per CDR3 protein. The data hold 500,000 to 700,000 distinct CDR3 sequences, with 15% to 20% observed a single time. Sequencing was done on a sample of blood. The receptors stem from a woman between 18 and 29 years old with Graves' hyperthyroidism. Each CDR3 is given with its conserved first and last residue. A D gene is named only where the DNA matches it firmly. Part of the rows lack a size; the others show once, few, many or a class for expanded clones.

CDR3nt: TGTGCCAGCAGCCTACAGGGGGCGTGGACCGGGGAGCTGTTTTTT
CDR3aa: CASSLQGAWTGELFF
v_gene: TRBV7-8
abundance: many
j_gene: TRBJ2-2
d_gene: TRBD1

CDR3nt: TGTGCCAGCAGCCTCGGGGCCAGGACTGGAAACACCATATATTTT
CDR3aa: CASSLGARTGNTIYF
v_gene: TRBV3-1
abundance: many
j_gene: TRBJ1-3
d_gene: NA

CDR3nt: TGCAGTTCCAGAGCCCCTCCGTCCGGAGAGACCCAGTACTTC
CDR3aa: CSSRAPPSGETQYF
v_gene: TRBV20-1
abundance: many
j_gene: TRBJ2-5
d_gene: NA

CDR3nt: TGTGCCACCAGCAGAGATAAGGGCGGGAGCACAGATACGCAGTATTTT
CDR3aa: CATSRDKGGSTDTQYF
v_gene: TRBV15
abundance: NA
j_gene: TRBJ2-3
d_gene: NA

CDR3nt: TGTGCCAGCAGTTTATCAGGGATCGGGACCCAGTACTTC
CDR3aa: CASSLSGIGTQYF
v_gene: TRBV27
abundance: NA
j_gene: TRBJ2-5
d_gene: NA

CDR3nt: TGTGCCAGCGCACCTAGCGGGGGGCTGCGAGAGACCCAGTACTTC
CDR3aa: CASAPSGGLRETQYF
v_gene: TRBV7-2
abundance: many
j_gene: TRBJ2-5
d_gene: TRBD2

CDR3nt: TGTGCCAGCAGAGGACTAGTTCCAGATACGCAGTATTTT
CDR3aa: CASRGLVPDTQYF
v_gene: TRBV6-4
abundance: NA
j_gene: TRBJ2-3
d_gene: TRBD2

CDR3nt: TGTGCCAGCAGCCAAGCGGTCACTAGCGGCCCCCAAGAGACCCAGTACTTC
CDR3aa: CASSQAVTSGPQETQYF
v_gene: TRBV3-1
abundance: many
j_gene: TRBJ2-5
d_gene: TRBD2

CDR3nt: TGTGCCAGCAGCTTAGAGGCTAGCGCCCGCACAGATGCGCAGTATTTT
CDR3aa: CASSLEASARTDAQYF
v_gene: TRBV7-6
abundance: many
j_gene: TRBJ2-3
d_gene: NA

CDR3nt: TGTGCCAGCAGTACCGGGACTAGCTTTTACAATGAGCAGTTCTTC
CDR3aa: CASSTGTSFYNEQFF
v_gene: TRBV28
abundance: many
j_gene: TRBJ2-1
d_gene: TRBD2

CDR3nt: TGTGCCAGCAGTGCCCTCCAGGGGGGTACGCAGTATTTT
CDR3aa: CASSALQGGTQYF
v_gene: TRBV27
abundance: many
j_gene: TRBJ2-3
d_gene: NA

CDR3nt: TGTGCCTGGAGAAGTAAGGGGGGGGTACAAGAGACCCAGTACTTC
CDR3aa: CAWRSKGGVQETQYF
v_gene: TRBV30
abundance: NA
j_gene: TRBJ2-5
d_gene: NA

CDR3nt: TGTGCCAGCAGTTTAGGGGCAGCTCAGTACTTC
CDR3aa: CASSLGAAQYF
v_gene: TRBV12-3/TRBV12-4
abundance: NA
j_gene: TRBJ2-4
d_gene: NA

CDR3nt: TGCGCCAGCAGCTTGGGGCTCTGGGCCGGGCGTGATTCCCTTGGCATAGGGCCTGGAAACACCATATATTTT
CDR3aa: CASSLGLWAGRDSLGIGPGNTIYF
v_gene: TRBV5-1
abundance: NA
j_gene: TRBJ1-3
d_gene: NA

CDR3nt: TGTGCCAGCAGTTTAATTCAGGGTCTAGCGGGAGTCGAGCAGTACTTC
CDR3aa: CASSLIQGLAGVEQYF
v_gene: TRBV28
abundance: many
j_gene: TRBJ2-7
d_gene: TRBD2

CDR3nt: TGTGCCAGCAGTCACAGCGGGAGTATTCAAGAGACCCAGTACTTC
CDR3aa: CASSHSGSIQETQYF
v_gene: TRBV6-1
abundance: many
j_gene: TRBJ2-5
d_gene: TRBD2

CDR3nt: TGTGCCACCAGTGAGACCGGGACCGCAAAGGAGACCCAGTACTTC
CDR3aa: CATSETGTAKETQYF
v_gene: TRBV24-1
abundance: NA
j_gene: TRBJ2-5
d_gene: NA

CDR3nt: TGTGCCAGCAGCTTTGGAGACGTGGGGCTGAGAGGTATCAGCACTGAAGCTTTCTTT
CDR3aa: CASSFGDVGLRGISTEAFF
v_gene: TRBV7-9
abundance: few
j_gene: TRBJ1-1
d_gene: NA

CDR3nt: TGTGCCATCAGTGAGTCGAAGGGGACAGGGGCCGACGAGCAGTACTTC
CDR3aa: CAISESKGTGADEQYF
v_gene: TRBV10-3
abundance: many
j_gene: TRBJ2-7
d_gene: TRBD1

CDR3nt: TGTGCCAGCAGTTTATTGGTAGGCGGGGGAGCCAAAAACATTCAGTACTTC
CDR3aa: CASSLLVGGGAKNIQYF
v_gene: TRBV27
abundance: NA
j_gene: TRBJ2-4
d_gene: TRBD2

CDR3nt: TGTGCCAGCAGTTTGTGGGGAAAAAGAAGTACTGAAGCTTTCTTT
CDR3aa: CASSLWGKRSTEAFF
v_gene: TRBV28
abundance: many
j_gene: TRBJ1-1
d_gene: NA

CDR3nt: TGTGCCAGCAGGTACAGCTTCCCCGGCCCCAATGAGCAGTTCTTC
CDR3aa: CASRYSFPGPNEQFF
v_gene: TRBV27
abundance: NA
j_gene: TRBJ2-1
d_gene: NA

CDR3nt: TGTGCCAGCAGCCTCGGACCTCTGAACACTGAAGCTTTCTTT
CDR3aa: CASSLGPLNTEAFF
v_gene: TRBV5-5
abundance: many
j_gene: TRBJ1-1
d_gene: NA

CDR3nt: TGCGCCAGCAGTTTCACAGGGGGCGACGAGCAGTACTTC
CDR3aa: CASSFTGGDEQYF
v_gene: TRBV5-1
abundance: many
j_gene: TRBJ2-7
d_gene: TRBD1

CDR3nt: TGCAGCGGCCTTGGGGCGCCCGCTGAAGCTTTCTTT
CDR3aa: CSGLGAPAEAFF
v_gene: TRBV29-1
abundance: few
j_gene: TRBJ1-1
d_gene: NA

CDR3nt: TGCAGTGCTAGTAGCTGGGGGGGCGGCCAAGAGACCCAGTACTTC
CDR3aa: CSASSWGGGQETQYF
v_gene: TRBV20-1
abundance: many
j_gene: TRBJ2-5
d_gene: NA

CDR3nt: TGTGCCAGCAGCCAAGATGCAGAGACCCAGTACTTC
CDR3aa: CASSQDAETQYF
v_gene: TRBV3-1
abundance: many
j_gene: TRBJ2-5
d_gene: NA

CDR3nt: TGCGCCAGCGCCGGAGGGGAAGGGACCCAGTACTTC
CDR3aa: CASAGGEGTQYF
v_gene: TRBV5-1
abundance: NA
j_gene: TRBJ2-5
d_gene: NA

CDR3nt: TGTGCCAGCATGGACAGGTACTCTGGGGCCAACGTCCTGACTTTC
CDR3aa: CASMDRYSGANVLTF
v_gene: TRBV2
abundance: many
j_gene: TRBJ2-6
d_gene: TRBD1

CDR3nt: TGTGCCAGCAGACCCCGGGGGCGGGAGGGCAGGAATGAGCAGTTCTTC
CDR3aa: CASRPRGREGRNEQFF
v_gene: TRBV6-1
abundance: many
j_gene: TRBJ2-1
d_gene: TRBD2

CDR3nt: TGCAGTGCTAGGCGGGGCAGAAGTAATTCACCCCTCCACTTT
CDR3aa: CSARRGRSNSPLHF
v_gene: TRBV20-1
abundance: many
j_gene: TRBJ1-6
d_gene: NA

CDR3nt: TGTGCCAGCACTCCCCTGGCGGCGGCAAGCTCTGGAAACACCATATATTTT
CDR3aa: CASTPLAAASSGNTIYF
v_gene: TRBV6-1
abundance: many
j_gene: TRBJ1-3
d_gene: NA

CDR3nt: TGTGCCAGCAGTTACTCCCAGCGGGGCCAAGAGACCCAGTACTTC
CDR3aa: CASSYSQRGQETQYF
v_gene: TRBV6-6
abundance: many
j_gene: TRBJ2-5
d_gene: TRBD2

CDR3nt: TGTGCCAGCAGCTTGGACAGCCAAGAGACCCAGTACTTC
CDR3aa: CASSLDSQETQYF
v_gene: TRBV7-9
abundance: many
j_gene: TRBJ2-5
d_gene: NA

CDR3nt: TGTGCCTGGAGCCGGGGACTAGGGGACAATGAGCAGTTCTTC
CDR3aa: CAWSRGLGDNEQFF
v_gene: TRBV30
abundance: many
j_gene: TRBJ2-1
d_gene: TRBD2

CDR3nt: TGTGCCAGCAGCCTTAATGCTGGACCCTACAATGAGCAGTTCTTC
CDR3aa: CASSLNAGPYNEQFF
v_gene: TRBV11-2
abundance: many
j_gene: TRBJ2-1
d_gene: NA

CDR3nt: TGCGCCAGCAGCCAAGATTGGGGGACCTCCTACAATGAGCAGTTCTTC
CDR3aa: CASSQDWGTSYNEQFF
v_gene: TRBV4-3
abundance: NA
j_gene: TRBJ2-1
d_gene: NA

CDR3nt: TGTGCCAGCAGCTTGGGGACAGACCCGCTCCCGACGCAGTATTTT
CDR3aa: CASSLGTDPLPTQYF
v_gene: TRBV7-9
abundance: NA
j_gene: TRBJ2-3
d_gene: TRBD1

CDR3nt: TGTGCCAGCAGTCGGCGGACTAGCGGGGCCTTTCGCTACAATGAGCAGTTCTTC
CDR3aa: CASSRRTSGAFRYNEQFF
v_gene: TRBV12-3/TRBV12-4
abundance: NA
j_gene: TRBJ2-1
d_gene: TRBD2

CDR3nt: TGCAGTGCTAGTCCGGGACAGGACTACGAGCAGTACTTC
CDR3aa: CSASPGQDYEQYF
v_gene: TRBV20-1
abundance: NA
j_gene: TRBJ2-7
d_gene: TRBD1

CDR3nt: TGTGCCAGCAGCTCCGGGGCAGCCTTCACAGATACGCAGTATTTT
CDR3aa: CASSSGAAFTDTQYF
v_gene: TRBV7-2
abundance: many
j_gene: TRBJ2-3
d_gene: NA

CDR3nt: TGTGCCAGCAGCGTAGATGGAGTCTCCCAGCCCCAGCATTTT
CDR3aa: CASSVDGVSQPQHF
v_gene: TRBV9
abundance: many
j_gene: TRBJ1-5
d_gene: NA

CDR3nt: TGTGCCAGCAGTTCCGAGGTGGGGGGGACCCAGTACTTC
CDR3aa: CASSSEVGGTQYF
v_gene: TRBV27
abundance: NA
j_gene: TRBJ2-5
d_gene: NA

CDR3nt: TGTGCCAGCAGCTTAGGGGGACAGTACTACGAGCAGTACTTC
CDR3aa: CASSLGGQYYEQYF
v_gene: TRBV11-1
abundance: many
j_gene: TRBJ2-7
d_gene: TRBD1

CDR3nt: TGTGCCAGCAGTCTGACAGGTGGTTCGGAAAATCAGCCCCAGCATTTT
CDR3aa: CASSLTGGSENQPQHF
v_gene: TRBV12-3/TRBV12-4
abundance: many
j_gene: TRBJ1-5
d_gene: NA

CDR3nt: TGTGCCACTCGGACAGGGGGCGCGACGAGTCAGCCCCAGCATTTT
CDR3aa: CATRTGGATSQPQHF
v_gene: TRBV19
abundance: NA
j_gene: TRBJ1-5
d_gene: TRBD1

CDR3nt: TGTGCCACCAGTACCGGGACTAGGAATGAGCAGTTCTTC
CDR3aa: CATSTGTRNEQFF
v_gene: TRBV24-1
abundance: many
j_gene: TRBJ2-1
d_gene: TRBD2

CDR3nt: TGTGCCAGCAGAACTTACTACGAGCAGTACTTC
CDR3aa: CASRTYYEQYF
v_gene: TRBV28
abundance: many
j_gene: TRBJ2-7
d_gene: NA

CDR3nt: TGTGCCACCTCCCGCGGGGTTGGAGATACGCAGTATTTT
CDR3aa: CATSRGVGDTQYF
v_gene: TRBV11-2
abundance: many
j_gene: TRBJ2-3
d_gene: NA

CDR3nt: TGTGCCAGCAGATCCGGGCCCGGCTATGGCTACACCTTC
CDR3aa: CASRSGPGYGYTF
v_gene: TRBV6-1
abundance: NA
j_gene: TRBJ1-2
d_gene: NA

CDR3nt: TGTGCCAGTAGTACTGTAGCGGGAGCGACAGATACGCAGTATTTT
CDR3aa: CASSTVAGATDTQYF
v_gene: TRBV19
abundance: few
j_gene: TRBJ2-3
d_gene: TRBD2

CDR3nt: TGCGCCAGCAGCTTCTTTACCCAAACAGGGTACGTCGCTGAAGCTTTCTTT
CDR3aa: CASSFFTQTGYVAEAFF
v_gene: TRBV5-1
abundance: many
j_gene: TRBJ1-1
d_gene: NA